This paragraph covers one T cell receptor (beta chain) sequence. Its antigen is undetermined. Sequenced by immunoSEQ multiplex PCR; TCRdb stores in-frame clones only, minus some. The data show around 1.6 million clones, about 98% seen once. Trimming took 4 bases from V and 7 from J, leaving 15 bases between them. The CDR3 contains 14 residues. The V gene's germline CDR1 is SGHRS and CDR2 YFSETQ. The data originate from a study of shared clonotypes between healthy human individuals. Study results and caveats: Limited genetic and exposure-history diversity came from having few donors.

Donors comprised only Caucasian adults living in Nashville, Tennessee. This rearrangement joins TRBV5-1 to TRBJ2-4; TRBD2 is a possible D gene (7 bases). The sample consisted of naive CD4+ T cells sorted from blood. Subset noted: CD45RA+ positively selected. The sequence was obtained from a man younger than 45 in good health. The CDR3 sequence is CASSRGGPENIQYF. The CDR3 coding sequence is TGCGCCAGCAGCCGCGGGGGCCCGGAGAACATTCAGTACTTC. Drawing the rest from reference TRBV5-1 and TRBJ2-4, the complete variable domain is KAGVTQTPRYLIKTRGQQVTLSCSPISGHRSVSWYQQTPGQGLQFLFEYFSETQRNKGNFPGRFSGRQFSNSRSEMNVSTLELGDSALYLCASSRGGPENIQYFGAGTRLSVL.